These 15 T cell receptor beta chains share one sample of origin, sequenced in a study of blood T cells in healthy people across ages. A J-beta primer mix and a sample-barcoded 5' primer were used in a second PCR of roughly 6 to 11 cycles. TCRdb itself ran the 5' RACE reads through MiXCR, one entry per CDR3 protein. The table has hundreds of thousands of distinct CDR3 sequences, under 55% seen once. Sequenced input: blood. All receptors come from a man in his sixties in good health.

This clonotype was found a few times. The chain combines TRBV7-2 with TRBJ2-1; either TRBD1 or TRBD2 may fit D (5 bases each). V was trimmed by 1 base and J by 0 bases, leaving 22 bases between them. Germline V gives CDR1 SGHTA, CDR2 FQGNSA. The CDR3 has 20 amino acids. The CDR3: CASSLVGARLGVSSYNEQFF. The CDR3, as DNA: TGTGCCAGCAGCTTAGTCGGGGCGAGGCTAGGCGTCAGCTCCTACAATGAGCAGTTCTTC.

Here the CDR3 DNA reads TGCAGTGCTATAGACAGGGTAATCAATCAGCCCCAGCATTTT. This translates into CSAIDRVINQPQHF. V is TRBV20-1 and J is TRBJ1-5, with TRBD1 identical over 7 bases. This CDR3 spans 14 amino acids. Germline loops: CDR1 DFQATT, CDR2 SNEGSKA (reference sequence). The trim removed 4 bases at V and 3 bases at J, leaving 6 bases unmatched.

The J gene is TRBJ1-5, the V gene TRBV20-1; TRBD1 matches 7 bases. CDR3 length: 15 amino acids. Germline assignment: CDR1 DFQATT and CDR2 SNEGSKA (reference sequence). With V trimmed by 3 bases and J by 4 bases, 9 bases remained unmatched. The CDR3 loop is CSASPPDRWNQPQHF. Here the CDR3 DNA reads TGCAGTGCTAGCCCACCGGACAGGTGGAATCAGCCCCAGCATTTT.

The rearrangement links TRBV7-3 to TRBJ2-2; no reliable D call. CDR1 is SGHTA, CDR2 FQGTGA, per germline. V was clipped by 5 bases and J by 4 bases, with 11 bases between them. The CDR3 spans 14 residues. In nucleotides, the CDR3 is TGTGCCAGCAGCCTAAGAGAGTCCACCGGGGAGCTGTTTTTT. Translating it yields CASSLRESTGELFF.

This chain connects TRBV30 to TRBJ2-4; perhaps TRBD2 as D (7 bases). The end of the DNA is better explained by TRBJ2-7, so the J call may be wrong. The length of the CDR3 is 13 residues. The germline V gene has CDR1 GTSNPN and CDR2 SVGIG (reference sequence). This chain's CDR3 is CAWSVQGGYEQYF. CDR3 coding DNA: TGTGCCTGGAGTGTACAGGGAGGGTACGAGCAGTACTTC.

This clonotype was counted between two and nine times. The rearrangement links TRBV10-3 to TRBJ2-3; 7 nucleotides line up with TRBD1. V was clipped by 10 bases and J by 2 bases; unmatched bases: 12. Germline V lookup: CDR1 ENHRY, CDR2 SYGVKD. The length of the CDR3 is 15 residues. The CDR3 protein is CATKDRDRHTDTQYF. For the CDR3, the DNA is TGTGCCACAAAGGACCGGGACAGACACACAGATACGCAGTATTTT.

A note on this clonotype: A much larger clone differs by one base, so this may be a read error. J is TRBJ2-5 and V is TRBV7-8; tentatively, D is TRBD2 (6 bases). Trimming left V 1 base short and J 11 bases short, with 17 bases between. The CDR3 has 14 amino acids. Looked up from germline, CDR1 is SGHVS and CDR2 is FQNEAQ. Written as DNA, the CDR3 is TGTGCCAGCAGCTTAGATTACCTAGCGAATGAGCAGTACTTC. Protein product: CASSLDYLANEQYF.

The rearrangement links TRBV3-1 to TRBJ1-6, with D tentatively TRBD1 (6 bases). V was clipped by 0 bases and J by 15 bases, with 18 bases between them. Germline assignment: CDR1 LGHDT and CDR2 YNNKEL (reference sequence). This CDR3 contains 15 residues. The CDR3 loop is CASSQEGQTWGNLHF. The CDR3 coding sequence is TGTGCCAGCAGCCAAGAAGGACAGACCTGGGGGAACCTCCACTTT.

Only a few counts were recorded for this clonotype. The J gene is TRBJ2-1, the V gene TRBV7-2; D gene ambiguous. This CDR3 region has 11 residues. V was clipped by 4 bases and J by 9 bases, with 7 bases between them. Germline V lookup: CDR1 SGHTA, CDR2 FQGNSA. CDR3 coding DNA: TGTGCCAGCAGCTCCCTCCGTGAGCAGTTCTTC. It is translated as CASSSLREQFF.

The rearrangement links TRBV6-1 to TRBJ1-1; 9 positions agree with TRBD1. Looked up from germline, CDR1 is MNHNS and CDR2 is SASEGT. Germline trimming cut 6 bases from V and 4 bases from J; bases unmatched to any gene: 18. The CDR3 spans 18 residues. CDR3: CASSPDPGQGVFGTEAFF. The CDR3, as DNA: TGTGCCAGCAGCCCCGATCCGGGACAGGGTGTCTTCGGCACTGAAGCTTTCTTT.

CDR3 amino acids: CASSLGIQSAAFF. For the CDR3, the DNA is TGTGCCAGCAGCTTAGGCATCCAATCCGCAGCTTTCTTT. The chain uses TRBV7-8 and TRBJ1-1; D not resolved. Per the germline V gene, CDR1 is SGHVS and CDR2 is FQNEAQ. This CDR3 has 13 residues. Trimming cost V 1 base and J 10 bases, with 13 bases left between them.

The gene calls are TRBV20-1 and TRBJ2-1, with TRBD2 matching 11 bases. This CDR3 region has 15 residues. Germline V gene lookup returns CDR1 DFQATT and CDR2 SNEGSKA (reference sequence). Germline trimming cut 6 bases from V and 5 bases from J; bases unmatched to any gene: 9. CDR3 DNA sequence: TGCAGTGCCGTTCCACTAGCGGGGGCCCACAATGAGCAGTTCTTC. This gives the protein CSAVPLAGAHNEQFF.

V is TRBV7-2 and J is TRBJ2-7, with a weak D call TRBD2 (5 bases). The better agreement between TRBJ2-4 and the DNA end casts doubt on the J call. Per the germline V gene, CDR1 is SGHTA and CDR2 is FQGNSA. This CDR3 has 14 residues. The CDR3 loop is CASSSSLGKNIQYF. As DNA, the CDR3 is TGTGCCAGCAGCTCATCACTAGGGAAAAACATTCAGTACTTC.

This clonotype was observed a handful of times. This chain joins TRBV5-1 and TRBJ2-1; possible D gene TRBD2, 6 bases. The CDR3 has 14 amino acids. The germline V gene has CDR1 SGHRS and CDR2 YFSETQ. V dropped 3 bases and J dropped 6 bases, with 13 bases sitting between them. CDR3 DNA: TGCGCCAGCAGCTCCGGGGAGGATGGCAATGAGCAGTTCTTC. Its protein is CASSSGEDGNEQFF.

CDR3 bases: TGTGCCAGCAGCCAAGAGGGCGCAGCCTACGAGCAGTACTTC. Protein product: CASSQEGAAYEQYF. The rearrangement joins TRBV14 to TRBJ2-7, with D hard to call. This CDR3 has 14 amino acids. From germline, CDR1 is SGHDN and CDR2 FVKESK. Trimming removed 0 bases from V and 2 bases from J, with 8 bases in between.